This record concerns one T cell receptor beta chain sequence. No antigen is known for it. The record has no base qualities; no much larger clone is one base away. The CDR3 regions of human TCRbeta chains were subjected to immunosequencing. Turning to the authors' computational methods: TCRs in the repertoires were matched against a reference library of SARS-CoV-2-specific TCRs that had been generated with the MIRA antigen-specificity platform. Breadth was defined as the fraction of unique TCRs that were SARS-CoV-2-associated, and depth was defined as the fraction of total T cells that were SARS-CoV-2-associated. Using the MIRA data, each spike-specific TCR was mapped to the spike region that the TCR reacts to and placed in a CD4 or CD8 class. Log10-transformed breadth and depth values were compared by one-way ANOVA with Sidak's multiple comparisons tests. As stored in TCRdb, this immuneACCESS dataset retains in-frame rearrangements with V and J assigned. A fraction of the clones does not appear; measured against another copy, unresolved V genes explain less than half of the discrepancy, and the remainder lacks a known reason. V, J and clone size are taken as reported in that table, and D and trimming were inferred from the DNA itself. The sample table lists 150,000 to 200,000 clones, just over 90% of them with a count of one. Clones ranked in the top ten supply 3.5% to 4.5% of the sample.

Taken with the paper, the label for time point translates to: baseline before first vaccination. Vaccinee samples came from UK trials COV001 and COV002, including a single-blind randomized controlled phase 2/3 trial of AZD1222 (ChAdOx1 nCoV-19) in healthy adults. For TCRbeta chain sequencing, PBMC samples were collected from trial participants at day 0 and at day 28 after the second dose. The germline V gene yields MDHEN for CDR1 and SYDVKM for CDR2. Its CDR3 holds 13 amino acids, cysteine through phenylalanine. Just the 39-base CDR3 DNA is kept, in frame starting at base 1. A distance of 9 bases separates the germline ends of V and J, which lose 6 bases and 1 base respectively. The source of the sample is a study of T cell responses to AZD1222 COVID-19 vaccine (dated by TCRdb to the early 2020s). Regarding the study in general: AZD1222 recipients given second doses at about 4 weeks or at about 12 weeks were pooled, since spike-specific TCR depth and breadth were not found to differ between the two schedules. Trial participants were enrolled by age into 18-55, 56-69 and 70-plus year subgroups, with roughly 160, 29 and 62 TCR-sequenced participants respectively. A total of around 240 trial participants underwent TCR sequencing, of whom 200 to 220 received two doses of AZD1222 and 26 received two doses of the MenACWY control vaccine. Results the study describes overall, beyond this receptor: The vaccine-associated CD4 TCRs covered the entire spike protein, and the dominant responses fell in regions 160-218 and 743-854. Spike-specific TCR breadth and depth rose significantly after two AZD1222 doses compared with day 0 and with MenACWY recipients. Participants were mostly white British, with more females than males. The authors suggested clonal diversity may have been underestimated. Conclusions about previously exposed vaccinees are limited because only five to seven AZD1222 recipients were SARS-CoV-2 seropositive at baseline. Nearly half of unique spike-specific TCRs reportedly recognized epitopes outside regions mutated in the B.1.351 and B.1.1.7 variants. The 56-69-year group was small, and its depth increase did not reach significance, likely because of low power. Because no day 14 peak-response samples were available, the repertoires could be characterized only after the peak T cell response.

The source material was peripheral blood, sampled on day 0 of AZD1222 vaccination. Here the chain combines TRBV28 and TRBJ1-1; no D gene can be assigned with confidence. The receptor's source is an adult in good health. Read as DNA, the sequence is TGTGCCAGCAGCCCCCCGGGGAACACTGAAGCTTTCTTT. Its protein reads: CASSPPGNTEAFF. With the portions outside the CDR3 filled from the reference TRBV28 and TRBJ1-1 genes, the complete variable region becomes DVKVTQSSRYLVKRTGEKVFLECVQDMDHENMFWYRQDPGLGLRLIYFSYDVKMKEKGDIPEGYSVSREKKERFSLILESASTNQTSMYLCASSPPGNTEAFFGQGTRLTVV.